The entry below gives a single T cell receptor (beta chain) sequence along with its context. Its antigen remains unknown. Single viable CD3+CD4+CD8-CD45RO+ cells were sorted as the memory CD4+ T cells. Donors' CMV status reflects serum IgG against pp150, pp28, p38, p52. This sample was included in a study of memory CD4+ T cells and cytomegalovirus serostatus. Germline assignment: CDR1 MNHNS and CDR2 SASEGT. V shed 8 bases, J shed 5 bases, and the junction held 1 base outside the gene matches. CDR3 length: 13 residues. TCRdb's table, derived via immunoSEQ multiplex PCR, lists solely in-frame clones and lacks some. The table has 27,000 or so clones, 70% to 80% seen once. Study-level findings and limits: The CMV-associated TCR signature appears largely within the CD4+ memory repertoire.

The chain uses TRBV6-1 and TRBJ2-3, with 13 bases fitting TRBD2. Specimen: memory CD4+ T cells from blood. The origin of this receptor is an adult in good health and CMV-seronegative. In DNA, the CDR3 is TGTGCCAGCCGACTAGCGGGAGGAGATACGCAGTATTTT. This codes for CASRLAGGDTQYF.